Following are 5 T cell receptor beta chains from one sample sequenced in a study of response to subunit inactivated influenza vaccine. TCRdb itself ran the RT-PCR reads through MiXCR, one entry per CDR3 protein. The table shows around 570,000 distinct CDR3 sequences, with approximately 7.7% occurring only once. The specimen comprised PBMCs from blood, sampled roughly 24 months after vaccination. These receptors were taken from a man aged 45 to 70 who received an inactivated influenza vaccine.

This clonotype was recorded many times. The chain combines TRBV4-3 with TRBJ2-2; D is unresolved. The V end was cut by 0 bases, the J end by 5 bases, with 16 bases between. CDR1 is LGHNA, CDR2 YSLEER, per germline. The CDR3 is made up of 17 amino acids. CDR3 bases: TGCGCCAGCAGCCAAGATCCCCTCGGCAGCGTGACCGGGGAGCTGTTTTTT. The encoded protein is CASSQDPLGSVTGELFF.

This clonotype has a handful of counts. The chain has TRBV12-3 or TRBV12-4 and TRBJ1-5; TRBD1 is a possible D gene (6 bases). Trimming took off 2 bases at V and 5 bases at J, with 16 bases between the two ends. This CDR3 is built from 16 residues. The CDR3 DNA reads as TGTGCCAGCAGTTTATCCCCGGGGGGCCGGGATCAGCCCCAGCATTTT. Translation: CASSLSPGGRDQPQHF.

This clonotype has ten or more counts. The V and J genes are TRBV10-3 and TRBJ2-7; D may be TRBD2 (7 bases). From germline, CDR1 is ENHRY and CDR2 SYGVKD. The CDR3 is made up of 17 amino acids. Trimming stripped 0 bases from V and 4 bases from J, with 19 bases between. In DNA form, the CDR3 reads TGTGCCATCAGTGAGTCAAGGGGGGGACACCAAATGTACGAGCAGTACTTC. This encodes CAISESRGGHQMYEQYF.

The chain employs TRBV24-1 and TRBJ2-1; 9 nucleotides agree with TRBD2. This CDR3 spans 15 amino acids. With V trimmed by 4 bases and J by 13 bases, 13 bases remained unmatched. The germline CDR1 and CDR2 sequences are KGHDR and SFDVKD. The DNA of the CDR3 is TGTGCCACCAGTGACCCCTCTCTCGCGGGGGGGTCACAGTTCTTC. Amino acids: CATSDPSLAGGSQFF.

The sample holds a few counts of this clonotype. This chain joins TRBV5-1 and TRBJ2-7; perhaps TRBD2 as D (8 bases). Germline V gene data show CDR1 as SGHRS and CDR2 as YFSETQ. Trimming cost V 4 bases and J 6 bases, with 20 bases left between them. This CDR3 contains 15 residues. CDR3 nucleotide sequence: TGCGCCAGCAGCCCGGGGGGGGGACAGTTCGGCGAGCAGTACTTC. Its protein is CASSPGGGQFGEQYF. Full variable domain (remainder filled in from reference TRBV5-1 and TRBJ2-7): KAGVTQTPRYLIKTRGQQVTLSCSPISGHRSVSWYQQTPGQGLQFLFEYFSETQRNKGNFPGRFSGRQFSNSRSEMNVSTLELGDSALYLCASSPGGGQFGEQYFGPGTRLTVT.